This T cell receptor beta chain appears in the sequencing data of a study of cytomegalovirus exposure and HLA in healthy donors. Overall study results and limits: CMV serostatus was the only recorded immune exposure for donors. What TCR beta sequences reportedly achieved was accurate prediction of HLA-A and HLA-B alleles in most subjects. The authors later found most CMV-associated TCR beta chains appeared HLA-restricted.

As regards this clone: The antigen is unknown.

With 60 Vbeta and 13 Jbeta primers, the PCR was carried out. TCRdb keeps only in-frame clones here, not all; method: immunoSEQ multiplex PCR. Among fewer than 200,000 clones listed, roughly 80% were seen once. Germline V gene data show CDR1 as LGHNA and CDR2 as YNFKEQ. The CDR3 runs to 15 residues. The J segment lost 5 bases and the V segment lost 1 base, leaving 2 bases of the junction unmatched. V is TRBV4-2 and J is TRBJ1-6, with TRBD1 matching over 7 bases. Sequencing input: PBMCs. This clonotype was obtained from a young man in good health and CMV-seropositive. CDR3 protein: CASSQGGQNNSPLHF. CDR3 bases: TGTGCCAGCAGCCAAGGGGGACAGAATAATTCACCCCTCCACTTT.